These 21 T cell receptor beta chains share one sample of origin, sequenced in a study of cytomegalovirus exposure and HLA in healthy donors. The PCR ran on 60 Vbeta and 13 Jbeta primers. The method was immunoSEQ multiplex PCR; TCRdb's version includes in-frame clones alone and lacks a portion of them. Of about 160,000 clones in the sample, 75% to 85% were seen once. Material for sequencing was PBMCs. Receptor source: a girl aged 2 to 10 in good health and CMV-seropositive.

The chain couples TRBV29-1 to TRBJ2-5; 11 nucleotides line up with TRBD2. CDR3 size: 15 residues. Losses at the gene ends were 4 bases for V and 2 bases for J; bases not matched to a gene: 6. Germline V gene lookup returns CDR1 SQVTM and CDR2 ANQGSEA. The CDR3 region has the DNA TGCAGCGTTGCGGGACTAGCGGATTTACAAGAGACCCAGTACTTC. It is translated as CSVAGLADLQETQYF.

The chain links TRBV7-9 to TRBJ2-2, with 8 nucleotides matching TRBD2. The CDR3 consists of 15 residues. Trimming cost V 6 bases and J 2 bases; bases outside gene matches: 5. Germline V CDR1 and CDR2: SEHNR, FQNEAQ (reference sequence). In DNA form, the CDR3 reads TGTGCCAGCAGGGGCACTAGCGGCAACACCGGGGAGCTGTTTTTT. This translates into CASRGTSGNTGELFF.

A remark on this clone: The sample has other DNA sequences that encode this CDR3 too. The rearrangement links TRBV18 to TRBJ2-5, with D perhaps matching TRBD2 (6 bases). There are 13 residues in the CDR3. V was trimmed by 1 base and J by 5 bases, leaving 8 bases between them. Germline assignment: CDR1 KGHSH and CDR2 LQKENI. This CDR3 reads CASSPRDSETQYF. In DNA form, the CDR3 reads TGTGCCAGCTCACCACGGGACTCGGAGACCCAGTACTTC. Complete variable domain (other parts from reference TRBV18 and TRBJ2-5): NAGVMQNPRHLVRRRGQEARLRCSPMKGHSHVYWYRQLPEEGLKFMVYLQKENIIDESGMPKERFSAEFPKEGPSILRIQQVVRGDSAAYFCASSPRDSETQYFGPGTRLLVL.

V gene TRBV10-3 combines with J gene TRBJ1-5; D ambiguous. The CDR3 extends over 12 amino acids. The germline gives CDR1 ENHRY, CDR2 SYGVKD. Trimming removed 8 bases from V and 3 bases from J, with 8 bases in between. The DNA for the CDR3 is TGTGCCATCTCACTTTCCAATCAGCCCCAGCATTTT. It codes for CAISLSNQPQHF.

J is TRBJ1-4 and V is TRBV30; D unclear. V was clipped by 8 bases and J by 0 bases, with 7 bases between them. This CDR3 has 12 residues. Looked up from germline, CDR1 is GTSNPN and CDR2 is SVGIG (reference sequence). CDR3 coding DNA: TGTGCCGCCGGAGCAACTAATGAAAAACTGTTTTTT. Residues: CAAGATNEKLFF.

The chain joins TRBV27 to TRBJ2-2; 7 bases agree with TRBD2. CDR1 is MNHEY, CDR2 SMNVEV, per germline (reference sequence). The CDR3 consists of 16 residues. J was trimmed by 5 bases and V by 5 bases; bases with no gene match: 11. Here the CDR3 DNA reads TGTGCCAGCAGTCCGACTAGCTGGAAAGGTACCGGGGAGCTGTTTTTT. It encodes CASSPTSWKGTGELFF.

The J gene is TRBJ2-7, the V gene TRBV4-1; the match to TRBD2 covers 8 bases. The junction had 7 bases not matched to a gene; V was cut back by 4 bases and J by 2 bases. The CDR3 is made up of 15 amino acids. Germline V gene data show CDR1 as MGHRA and CDR2 as YSYEKL. CDR3 sequence reads: CASSLAGGQPYEQYF. CDR3 coding DNA: TGCGCCAGCAGCCTGGCGGGAGGACAACCCTACGAGCAGTACTTC.

This sequence joins TRBV28 and TRBJ2-1; D perhaps matches TRBD2 (6 bases). Trimming pared 3 bases from V and 2 bases from J, leaving 11 bases between. Germline V gene sequence: CDR1 MDHEN, CDR2 SYDVKM. The CDR3 has 15 residues. CDR3 nucleotides: TGTGCCAGCAGTTTGGGCGGGAACACCTACAATGAGCAGTTCTTC. Translated, it gives CASSLGGNTYNEQFF.

The V and J genes are TRBV20-1 and TRBJ1-4; D is perhaps TRBD1 (6 bases). The V end was cut by 5 bases, the J end by 11 bases, with 12 bases between. The germline gives CDR1 DFQATT, CDR2 SNEGSKA (reference sequence). The CDR3 sequence is 11 residues long. Here the CDR3 DNA reads TGCAGTGCTGGCAGGGGACGGAAACTGTTTTTT. This gives the protein CSAGRGRKLFF.

This clone appeared a single time. V is TRBV19 and J is TRBJ2-1; TRBD2 matches 10 bases. CDR1 and CDR2 (germline): LNHDA, SQIVND (reference sequence). This CDR3 region has 14 residues. Unmatched junction bases numbered 0, after V lost 4 bases and J lost 3 bases. In DNA form, the CDR3 reads TGTGCCAGTAGTAGGACTAGCGGCTACAATGAGCAGTTCTTC. Its translation is CASSRTSGYNEQFF.

The rearrangement links TRBV28 to TRBJ2-7, with 8 bases identical to TRBD1. The CDR3 length is 16 residues. Germline V gene data show CDR1 as MDHEN and CDR2 as SYDVKM. J gave up 0 bases and V 8 bases, and 12 bases lay outside the gene matches. CDR3 nucleotide sequence: TGTGCCAGCGGGGCGATCCCAGGGGGCATCTCCTACGAGCAGTACTTC. The encoded protein is CASGAIPGGISYEQYF.

The chain carries TRBV30 and TRBJ2-1; D might be TRBD2 (6 bases). The CDR3 extends over 12 amino acids. CDR1 and CDR2 (germline): GTSNPN, SVGIG (reference sequence). This CDR3 reads CAGLTGVGPEFF. CDR3 nucleotide sequence: TGTGCGGGCCTAACGGGAGTAGGACCGGAGTTCTTC.

The chain combines TRBV4-2 with TRBJ1-1; D is uncertain. CDR1 is LGHNA, CDR2 YNFKEQ, per germline. Trimming stripped 3 bases from V and 4 bases from J, with 6 bases between. The CDR3 is made up of 12 amino acids. This chain's CDR3 is CASSQGATEAFF. CDR3 in DNA: TGTGCCAGCAGCCAGGGAGCCACTGAAGCTTTCTTT.

The CDR3 coding sequence is TGCGCCAGCCGGGGACTACGTGTGTCGGATACGCAGTATTTT. Translated, it gives CASRGLRVSDTQYF. V gene TRBV5-1 combines with J gene TRBJ2-3, with 7 bases aligning to TRBD2. This CDR3 has 14 residues. Germline V gene sequence: CDR1 SGHRS, CDR2 YFSETQ. The J segment lost 6 bases and the V segment lost 7 bases, leaving 11 bases of the junction unmatched.

The chain carries TRBV19 and TRBJ2-5, with 7 bases aligning to TRBD1. The CDR3 length is 12 residues. The V gene end was trimmed by 8 bases and the J gene end by 5 bases; junction bases not matched to a gene: 5. Germline values: CDR1 LNHDA, CDR2 SQIVND (reference sequence). CDR3 sequence (DNA): TGTGCCAGTGGGACAGCCCGGGAGACCCAGTACTTC. This codes for CASGTARETQYF.

The V and J genes are TRBV18 and TRBJ2-7; 9 bases align to TRBD1. The CDR3 covers 14 residues. J gave up 5 bases and V 3 bases, and 5 bases lay outside the gene matches. Germline V gives CDR1 KGHSH, CDR2 LQKENI. The CDR3 nucleotides read TGTGCCAGCTCACCGCGGACAGGGGACAACGAGCAGTACTTC. Translation gives CASSPRTGDNEQYF.

This sequence joins TRBV15 and TRBJ1-1; possible D gene TRBD1, 6 bases. Trimming removed 1 base from V and 1 base from J, with 16 bases in between. This CDR3 has 17 residues. Germline CDR1 LNHNV, CDR2 YYDKDF (reference sequence). The CDR3 protein is CATSRGGEGRGNTEAFF. The CDR3 DNA sequence: TGTGCCACCAGCAGAGGTGGGGAGGGCAGGGGGAACACTGAAGCTTTCTTT.

The V call is TRBV27, the J call TRBJ2-7; D might be TRBD1 (6 bases). CDR3 size: 17 residues. Germline CDR1 and CDR2: MNHEY and SMNVEV (reference sequence). V was pared by 0 bases and J by 3 bases, with 18 bases between. CDR3 sequence: CASSLSVPLRGVYEQYF. DNA for the CDR3: TGTGCCAGCAGTTTATCCGTCCCGCTCAGGGGAGTCTACGAGCAGTACTTC.

This chain uses TRBV5-4 with TRBJ2-3, with D unresolved. Trimming took 2 bases from V and 1 from J, leaving 2 bases between them. This CDR3 comprises 12 residues. Germline values: CDR1 SGHNT, CDR2 YYREEE (reference sequence). The CDR3 is CASSFGTDTQYF. The CDR3 nucleotides are TGTGCCAGCAGCTTCGGCACAGATACGCAGTATTTT.

The chain couples TRBV9 to TRBJ2-3; tentative D call: TRBD2 (6 bases). V lost 3 bases to trimming and J lost 2 bases, with 13 bases between them. Germline CDR1 reads SGDLS; CDR2 reads YYNGEE. CDR3 length equals 15 residues. The CDR3 DNA sequence: TGTGCCAGCAGCGCCTCCGGGGGATCCACAGATACGCAGTATTTT. Residues: CASSASGGSTDTQYF.

V gene TRBV6-1 combines with J gene TRBJ1-5, with D hard to call. The V end lost 3 bases, the J end lost 3 bases, and 3 bases lay between the germline ends. Germline V gene sequence: CDR1 MNHNS, CDR2 SASEGT. This CDR3 is 12 amino acids long. The CDR3 here is CASSDLNQPQHF. Written as DNA, the CDR3 is TGTGCCAGCAGTGATCTCAATCAGCCCCAGCATTTT.